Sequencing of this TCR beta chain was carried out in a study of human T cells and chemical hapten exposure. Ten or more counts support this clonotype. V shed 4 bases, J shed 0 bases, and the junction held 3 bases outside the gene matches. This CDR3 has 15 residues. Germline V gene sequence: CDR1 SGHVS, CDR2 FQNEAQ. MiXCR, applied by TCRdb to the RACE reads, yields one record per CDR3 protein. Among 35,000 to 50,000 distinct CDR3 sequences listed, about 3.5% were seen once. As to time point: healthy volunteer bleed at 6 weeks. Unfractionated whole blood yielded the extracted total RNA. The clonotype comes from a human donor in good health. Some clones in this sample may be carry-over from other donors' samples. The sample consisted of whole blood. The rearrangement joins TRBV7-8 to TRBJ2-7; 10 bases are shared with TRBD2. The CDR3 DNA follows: TGTGCCAGCAGCTCAGCGGGAGGGTACTCCTACGAGCAGTACTTC. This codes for CASSSAGGYSYEQYF.